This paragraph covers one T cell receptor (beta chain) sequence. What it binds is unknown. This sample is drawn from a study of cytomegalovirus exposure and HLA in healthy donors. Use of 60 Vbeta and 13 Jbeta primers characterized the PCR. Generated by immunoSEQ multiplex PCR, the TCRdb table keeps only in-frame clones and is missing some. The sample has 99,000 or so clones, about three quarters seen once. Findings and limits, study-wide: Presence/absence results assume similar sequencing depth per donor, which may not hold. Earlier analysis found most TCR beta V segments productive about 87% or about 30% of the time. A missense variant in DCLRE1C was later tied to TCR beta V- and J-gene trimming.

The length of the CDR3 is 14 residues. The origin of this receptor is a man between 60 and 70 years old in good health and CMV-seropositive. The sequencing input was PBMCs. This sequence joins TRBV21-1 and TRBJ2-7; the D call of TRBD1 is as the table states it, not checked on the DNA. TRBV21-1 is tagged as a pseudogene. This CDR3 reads CASRKAVGPREQYF. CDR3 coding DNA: TGTGCCAGCAGAAAAGCAGTGGGGCCCAGGGAGCAGTACTTC.